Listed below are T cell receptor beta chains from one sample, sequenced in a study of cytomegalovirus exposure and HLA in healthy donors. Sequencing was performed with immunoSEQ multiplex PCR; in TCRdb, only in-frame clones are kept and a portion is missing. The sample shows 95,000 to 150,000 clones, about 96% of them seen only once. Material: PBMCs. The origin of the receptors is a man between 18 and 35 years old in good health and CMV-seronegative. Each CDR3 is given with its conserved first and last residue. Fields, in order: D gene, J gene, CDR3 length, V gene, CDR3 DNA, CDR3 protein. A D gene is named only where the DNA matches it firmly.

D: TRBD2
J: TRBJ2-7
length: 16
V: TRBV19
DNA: TGTGCCAGTAGTATAGGACGAAGCGGGAGAGGCTACGAGCAGTACTTC
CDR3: CASSIGRSGRGYEQYF

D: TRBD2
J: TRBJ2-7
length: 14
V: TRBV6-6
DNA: TGTGCCAGCAGTTACTCAGATACGGGGGGCGAGCAGTACTTC
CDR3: CASSYSDTGGEQYF

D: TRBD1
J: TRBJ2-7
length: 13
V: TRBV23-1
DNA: TGCGCCAGCAGTCAATCGAGGGGACAGAAACAGTACTTC
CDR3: CASSQSRGQKQYF

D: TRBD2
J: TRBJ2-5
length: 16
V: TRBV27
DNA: TGTGCCAGCAGTTTGAGGCTAGCGGGAGGGAAAGAGACCCAGTACTTC
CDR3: CASSLRLAGGKETQYF

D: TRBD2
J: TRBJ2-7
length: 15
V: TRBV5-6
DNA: TGTGCCAGCAGGACACTTCTAGCGGGAGTTGACGAGCAGTACTTC
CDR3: CASRTLLAGVDEQYF

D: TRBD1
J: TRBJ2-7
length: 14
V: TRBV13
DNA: TGTGCCAGCAGTGACAGGGGGCATTCCTACGAGCAGTACTTC
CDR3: CASSDRGHSYEQYF

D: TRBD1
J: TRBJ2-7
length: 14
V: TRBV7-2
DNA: TGTGCCAGCAGCTTAGACAGGGGTACCTACGAGCAGTACTTC
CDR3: CASSLDRGTYEQYF

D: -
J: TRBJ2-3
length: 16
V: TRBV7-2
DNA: TGTGCCAGCAGCGGGGGGACTCGCCTCCTCACAGATACGCAGTATTTT
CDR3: CASSGGTRLLTDTQYF

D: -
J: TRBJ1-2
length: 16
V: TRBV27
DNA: TGTGCCAGCAGTTTATTGGGGGGGGACAACCCCCATGGCTACACCTTC
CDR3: CASSLLGGDNPHGYTF

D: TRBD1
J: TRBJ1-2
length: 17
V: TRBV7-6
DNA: TGTGCCAGCAGCCACCGACAGGGGCCTCAGAGGAACTATGGCTACACCTTC
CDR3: CASSHRQGPQRNYGYTF

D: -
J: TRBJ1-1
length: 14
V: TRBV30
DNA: TGTGCCTGGAGTGTGGGGGGGGCGAACACTGAAGCTTTCTTT
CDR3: CAWSVGGANTEAFF

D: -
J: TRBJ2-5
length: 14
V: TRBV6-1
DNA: TGTGCCAGCAGTGAAGAGGTGATCGGGGAGACCCAGTACTTC
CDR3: CASSEEVIGETQYF

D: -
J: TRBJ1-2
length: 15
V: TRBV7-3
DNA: TGTGCCAGCAGCTTAGTGAGGCAAAACAACTATGGCTACACCTTC
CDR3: CASSLVRQNNYGYTF

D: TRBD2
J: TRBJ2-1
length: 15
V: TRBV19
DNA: TGTGCCAGTAGTATAAAGGGGACTAGAGGAAATGAGCAGTTCTTC
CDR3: CASSIKGTRGNEQFF

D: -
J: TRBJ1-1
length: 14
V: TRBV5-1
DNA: TGCGCCAGCGCATTAGCGAGCCAAAACACTGAAGCTTTCTTT
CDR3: CASALASQNTEAFF

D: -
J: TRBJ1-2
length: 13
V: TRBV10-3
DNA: TGTGCCATCAACCCGGGATTCCCCTATGGCTACACCTTC
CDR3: CAINPGFPYGYTF

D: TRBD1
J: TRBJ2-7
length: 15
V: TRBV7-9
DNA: TGTGCCAGCAGCAATCCGGGACAGAGCTCCTACGAGCAGTACTTC
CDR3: CASSNPGQSSYEQYF

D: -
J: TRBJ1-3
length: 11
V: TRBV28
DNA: TGTGCCAGCAGTGTCCCGGGTTCCATATATTTT
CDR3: CASSVPGSIYF

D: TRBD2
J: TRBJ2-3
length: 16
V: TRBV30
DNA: TGTGCCTGGAGTAGGGGACTAGCACTTTCCCTACACACGCAGTATTTT
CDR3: CAWSRGLALSLHTQYF

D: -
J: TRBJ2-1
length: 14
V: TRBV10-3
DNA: TGTGCCATCAAGGCTCGGGTATCCTACAATGAGCAGTTCTTC
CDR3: CAIKARVSYNEQFF